A selection of T cell receptor beta chains follows, all from one sample in a study of blood T cell repertoires in COVID-19. The protocol was immunoSEQ multiplex PCR, while the TCRdb copy is restricted to in-frame clones and leaves out a portion. The table shows fewer than 25,000 clones, with about 91% occurring only once. Source material: peripheral blood. The origin of the receptors is a woman aged 70 to 79 with active COVID-19. Both conserved end residues are part of each CDR3. D genes are given only for firm matches. Some rows mark clone size as missing; the rest say once, few, many or name a class of expanded clone.

J | V | size | D | CDR3 | DNA
TRBJ1-5 | TRBV6-2/TRBV6-3 | - | - | CASSYVDRIGNQPQHF | TGTGCCAGCAGTTACGTTGACAGGATAGGCAATCAGCCCCAGCATTTT
TRBJ2-7 | TRBV27 | few | - | CASSPGGAYEQYF | TGTGCCAGCAGTCCCGGGGGTGCCTACGAGCAGTACTTC
TRBJ1-2 | TRBV28 | - | TRBD1 | CASSPGTGGNYGYTF | TGTGCCAGCAGCCCAGGGACAGGGGGGAACTATGGCTACACCTTC
TRBJ1-1 | TRBV5-6 | - | TRBD1 | CASVRQGNMNTEAFF | TGTGCCAGCGTTAGACAGGGAAACATGAACACTGAAGCTTTCTTT
TRBJ2-2 | TRBV5-1 | - | - | CASKGTDNTGELFF | TGCGCCAGCAAGGGGACTGATAACACCGGGGAGCTGTTTTTT
TRBJ2-7 | TRBV18 | - | - | CASSLQGLTSYEQYF | TGTGCCAGCTCACTACAGGGCCTAACATCCTACGAGCAGTACTTC
TRBJ2-2 | TRBV11-3 | - | TRBD1 | CASSLVRTGPNTGELFF | TGTGCCAGCAGCTTAGTTCGGACAGGGCCGAACACCGGGGAGCTGTTTTTT
TRBJ1-1 | TRBV10-3 | - | - | CAVQGMKSEAFF | TGTGCCGTACAGGGTATGAAGTCTGAAGCTTTCTTT
TRBJ2-5 | TRBV5-1 | - | - | CASSLEGQETQYF | TGCGCCAGCAGCCTGGAGGGGCAAGAGACCCAGTACTTC
TRBJ1-1 | TRBV2 | - | TRBD1 | CASSLSGQPNTEAFF | TGTGCCAGCAGCCTTTCGGGACAGCCAAACACTGAAGCTTTCTTT
TRBJ2-7 | TRBV27 | - | TRBD2 | CASSVETSGRPDPYEQYF | TGTGCCAGCAGTGTAGAGACTAGCGGGAGGCCTGACCCCTACGAGCAGTACTTC
TRBJ2-7 | TRBV4-1 | - | - | CASSQPQGEQQYF | TGCGCCAGCAGCCAACCACAGGGTGAACAGCAGTACTTC
TRBJ2-7 | TRBV12-3/TRBV12-4 | - | - | CASSLGGTYEQYF | TGTGCCAGCAGTTTGGGGGGAACCTACGAGCAGTACTTC